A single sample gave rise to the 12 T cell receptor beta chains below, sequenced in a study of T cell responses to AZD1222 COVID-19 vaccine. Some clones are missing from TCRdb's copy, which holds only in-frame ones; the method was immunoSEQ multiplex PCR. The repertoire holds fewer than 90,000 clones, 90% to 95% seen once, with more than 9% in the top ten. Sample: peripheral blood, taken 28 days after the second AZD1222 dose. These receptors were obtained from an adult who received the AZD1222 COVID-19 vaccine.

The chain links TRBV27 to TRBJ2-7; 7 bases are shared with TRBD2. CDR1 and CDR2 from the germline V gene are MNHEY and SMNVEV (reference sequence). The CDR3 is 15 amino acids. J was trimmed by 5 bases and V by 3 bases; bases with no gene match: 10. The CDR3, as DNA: TGTGCCAGCAGTTTCTACGATCGGGACTACCACGAGCAGTACTTC. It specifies CASSFYDRDYHEQYF.

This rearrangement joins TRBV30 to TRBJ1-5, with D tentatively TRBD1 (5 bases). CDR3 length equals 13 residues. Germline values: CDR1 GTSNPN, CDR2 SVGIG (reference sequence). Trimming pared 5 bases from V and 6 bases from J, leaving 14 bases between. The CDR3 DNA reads TGTGCCTGGGACCGCGGGGGAGTTCAGCCCCAGCATTTT. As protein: CAWDRGGVQPQHF.

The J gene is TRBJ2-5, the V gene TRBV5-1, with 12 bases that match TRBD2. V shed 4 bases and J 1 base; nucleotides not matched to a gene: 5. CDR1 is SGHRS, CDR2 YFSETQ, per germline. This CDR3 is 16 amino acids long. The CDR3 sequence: CASSLLAGGIQETQYF. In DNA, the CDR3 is TGCGCCAGCAGCCTACTAGCGGGGGGCATCCAAGAGACCCAGTACTTC.

The CDR3 sequence is CASSSGQLPEAFF. CDR3 sequence (DNA): TGCGCCAGCAGCTCGGGACAGCTACCTGAAGCTTTCTTT. The chain is built from TRBV5-1 and TRBJ1-1, with 7 bases lining up with TRBD1. Germline CDR1 is SGHRS and CDR2 is YFSETQ. The length of the CDR3 is 13 residues. Unmatched junction bases numbered 5, after V lost 3 bases and J lost 6 bases.

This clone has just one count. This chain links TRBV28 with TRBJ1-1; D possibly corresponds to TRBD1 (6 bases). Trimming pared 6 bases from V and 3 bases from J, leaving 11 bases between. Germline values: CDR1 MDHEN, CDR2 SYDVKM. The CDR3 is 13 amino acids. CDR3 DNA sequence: TGTGCCAGCAGCCTGACAGGAGACACTGAAGCTTTCTTT. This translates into CASSLTGDTEAFF.

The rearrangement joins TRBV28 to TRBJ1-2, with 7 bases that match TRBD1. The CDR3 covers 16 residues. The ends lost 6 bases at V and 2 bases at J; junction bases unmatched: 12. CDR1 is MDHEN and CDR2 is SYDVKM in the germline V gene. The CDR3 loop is CASRPGGDSANYGYTF. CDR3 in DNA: TGTGCCAGCAGGCCTGGTGGGGACAGTGCCAACTATGGCTACACCTTC.

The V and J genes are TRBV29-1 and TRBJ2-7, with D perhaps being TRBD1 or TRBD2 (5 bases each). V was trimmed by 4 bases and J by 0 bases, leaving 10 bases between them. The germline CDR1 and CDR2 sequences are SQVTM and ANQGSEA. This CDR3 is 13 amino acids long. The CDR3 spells CSVVSGTSYEQYF. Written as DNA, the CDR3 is TGCAGCGTTGTATCTGGGACCTCCTACGAGCAGTACTTC.

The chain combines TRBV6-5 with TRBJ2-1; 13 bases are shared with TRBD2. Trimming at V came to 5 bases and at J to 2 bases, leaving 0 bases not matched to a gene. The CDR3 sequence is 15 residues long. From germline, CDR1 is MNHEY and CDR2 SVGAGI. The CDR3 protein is CASSTSGRAYNEQFF. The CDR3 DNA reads TGTGCCAGCAGTACTAGCGGGAGGGCCTACAATGAGCAGTTCTTC.

CDR3 in amino acids: CASSLQGSYNSPLHF. For the CDR3, the DNA is TGTGCCAGCAGCTTACAGGGTTCCTATAATTCACCCCTCCACTTT. The chain is built from TRBV7-9 and TRBJ1-6, with D possibly being TRBD1 (5 bases). The length of the CDR3 is 15 residues. Germline-derived CDR1 and CDR2 are SEHNR and FQNEAQ (reference sequence). The V and J ends lost 2 bases and 1 base respectively, with 6 bases between them.

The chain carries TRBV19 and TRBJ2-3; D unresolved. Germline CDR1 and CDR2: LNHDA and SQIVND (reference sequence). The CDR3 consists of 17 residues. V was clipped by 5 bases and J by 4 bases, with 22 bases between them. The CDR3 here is CASSGTLRARKADTQYF. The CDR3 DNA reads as TGTGCCAGTAGTGGTACCCTCCGGGCGCGGAAGGCAGATACGCAGTATTTT.

Here the CDR3 DNA reads TGTGCCAGCAGCTTGACAGGGGATAGCAATCAGCCCCAGCATTTT. Translation gives CASSLTGDSNQPQHF. This chain connects TRBV5-6 to TRBJ1-5; 7 bases fit TRBD1. CDR1 SGHDT and CDR2 YYEEEE come from the germline V gene. V lost 1 base to trimming and J lost 0 bases; unmatched junction nucleotides: 1. CDR3 length: 15 amino acids.

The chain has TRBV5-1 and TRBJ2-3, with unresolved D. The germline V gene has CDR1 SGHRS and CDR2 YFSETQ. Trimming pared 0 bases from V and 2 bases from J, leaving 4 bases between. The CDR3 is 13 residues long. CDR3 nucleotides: TGCGCCAGCAGCTTGGAGTTCACAGATACGCAGTATTTT. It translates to CASSLEFTDTQYF.